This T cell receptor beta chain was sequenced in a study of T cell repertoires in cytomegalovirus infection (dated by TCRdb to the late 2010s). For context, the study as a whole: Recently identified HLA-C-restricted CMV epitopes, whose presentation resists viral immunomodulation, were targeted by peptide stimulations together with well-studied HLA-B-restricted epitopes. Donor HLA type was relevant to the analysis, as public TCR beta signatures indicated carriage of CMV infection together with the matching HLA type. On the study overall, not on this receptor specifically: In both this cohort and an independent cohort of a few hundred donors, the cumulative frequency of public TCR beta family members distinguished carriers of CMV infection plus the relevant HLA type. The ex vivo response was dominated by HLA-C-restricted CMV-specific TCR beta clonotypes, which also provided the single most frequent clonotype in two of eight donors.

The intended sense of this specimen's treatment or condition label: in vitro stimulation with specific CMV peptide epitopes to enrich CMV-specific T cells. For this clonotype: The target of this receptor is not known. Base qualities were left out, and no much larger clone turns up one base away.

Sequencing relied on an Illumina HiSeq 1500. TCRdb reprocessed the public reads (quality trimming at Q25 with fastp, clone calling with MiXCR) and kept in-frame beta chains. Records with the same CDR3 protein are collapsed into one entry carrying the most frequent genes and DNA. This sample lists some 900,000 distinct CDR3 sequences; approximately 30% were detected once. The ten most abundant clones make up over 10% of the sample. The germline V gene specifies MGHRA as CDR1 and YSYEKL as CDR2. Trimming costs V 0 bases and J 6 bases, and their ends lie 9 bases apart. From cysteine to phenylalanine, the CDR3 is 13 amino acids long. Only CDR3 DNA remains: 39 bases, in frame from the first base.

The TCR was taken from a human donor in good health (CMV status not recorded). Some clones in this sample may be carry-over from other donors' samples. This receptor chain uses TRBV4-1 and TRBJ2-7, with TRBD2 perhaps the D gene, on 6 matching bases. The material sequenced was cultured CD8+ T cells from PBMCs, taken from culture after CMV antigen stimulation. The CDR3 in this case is CASSQDGGFEQYF. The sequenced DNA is TGCGCCAGCAGCCAAGACGGGGGTTTCGAGCAGTACTTC.